A single T cell receptor beta chain is shown here with its context. Its target is not known. 13 Jbeta primers and 60 Vbeta primers were used for the PCR. The assay was immunoSEQ multiplex PCR, and TCRdb's table has in-frame clones only and misses some. This sample carries over 95,000 clones, 74% of them seen once, and the ten largest clones take 2% to 2.5%. CDR3 size: 12 residues. CDR1 is SEHNR and CDR2 is FQNEAQ in the germline V gene (reference sequence). V gave up 8 bases and J gave up 5 bases, with 13 bases separating them. The data belong to a study of cytomegalovirus exposure and HLA in healthy donors. The study, taken as a whole, reports: Confirmation in vitro established that three CMV-associated chains were specific for CMV antigens.

The chain carries TRBV7-9 and TRBJ2-7; TRBD1 is a possible D gene (6 bases). The sequenced sample consisted of PBMCs. The clonotype was recovered from a human donor in good health. The CDR3 sequence is CASGNRAHEQYF. The CDR3 bases are TGTGCCAGCGGGAACAGGGCCCACGAGCAGTACTTC.